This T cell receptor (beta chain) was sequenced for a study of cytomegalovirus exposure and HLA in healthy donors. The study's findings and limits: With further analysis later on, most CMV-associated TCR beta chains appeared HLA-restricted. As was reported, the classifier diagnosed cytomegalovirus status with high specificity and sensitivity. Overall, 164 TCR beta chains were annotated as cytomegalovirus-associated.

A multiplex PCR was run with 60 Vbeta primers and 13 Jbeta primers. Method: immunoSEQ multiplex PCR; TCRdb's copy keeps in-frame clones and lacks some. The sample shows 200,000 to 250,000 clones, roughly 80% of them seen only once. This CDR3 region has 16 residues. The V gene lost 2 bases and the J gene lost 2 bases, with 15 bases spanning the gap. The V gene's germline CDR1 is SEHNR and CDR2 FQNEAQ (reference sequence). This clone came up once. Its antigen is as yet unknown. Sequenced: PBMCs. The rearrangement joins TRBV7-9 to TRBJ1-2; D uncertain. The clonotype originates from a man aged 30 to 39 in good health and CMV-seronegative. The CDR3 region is CASSLSSWYSNYGYTF. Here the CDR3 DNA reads TGTGCCAGCAGCTTAAGCTCTTGGTACAGCAACTATGGCTACACCTTC.